This T cell receptor (beta chain) appears in the sequencing data of a study of graft-versus-host responses after intestinal transplantation (dated by TCRdb to the early 2020s). Some background on the complete study: The transplants that recipients received were multivisceral, liver-intestinal, or isolated intestinal. Every recipient was given anti-thymocyte globulin induction, then maintenance tacrolimus and steroids for two to three years. After intestinal transplantation, graft-versus-host and host-versus-graft alloreactive T cell clones in the graft, circulation and bone marrow were tracked using bulk TCR-beta CDR3 sequencing. Alloreactive clones were identified by sequencing pre-transplant mixed lymphocyte reaction products and comparing them with unstimulated pre-transplant donor and recipient T cells. A cohort of approximately 24 intestinal transplant recipients, including one retransplant, was enrolled, and a few patients lacking pretransplant specimens were excluded. A peak of at least 4% donor T cells among recipient peripheral blood mononuclear cells was the definition used for donor T cell macrochimerism. Rather than being sequenced by the commercial service, samples from three later patients were sequenced in-house on an Illumina MiSeq and processed with MiXCR.

Blood samples were collected up to 4 times in the first month after transplant and then at least monthly when available. The library relied on the immunoSEQ multiplex PCR assay. High-throughput TCR-beta CDR3 sequencing of genomic DNA from most patients was performed by Adaptive Biotechnologies. The source study handled its data this way. TCR sequencing data for some 19 patients were retrieved from Adaptive's ImmunoSEQ software; a few other patients were processed with MiXCR and VDJtools. CDR3 nucleotide sequences shared by donor and recipient were removed because the origin of these sequences could not be assigned. At least 2-fold expansion over unstimulated cells and a minimum CFSE-low frequency of 0.002% (template counts) or 0.001% (read counts) were required for clones to be classified as alloreactive. Mappable clones were those detected in sequenced pre-transplant spleen, lymph node, or MLR CFSE-low populations of the donor or recipient. Cumulative frequency of alloreactive clones was calculated as a percentage of all sequences weighted by copy number. This is the immuneACCESS table as TCRdb keeps it, with only in-frame sequences that have V and J called. A part of the clones is gone; compared with another copy, unresolved V genes explain less than half, and the rest is unexplained. D and trimming were read from the DNA, whereas the V and J calls and clone size are those reported in that table. This sample holds 77,000 or so clones; about 90% were observed only once. Roughly 0.7% of the sample belongs to the ten largest clones.

V loses 4 bases, J loses 7 bases, and the germline ends lie 17 bases apart. Looking up the germline V gene yields CDR1 SGDLS and CDR2 YYNGEE. The CDR3 spans 14 residues, from the cysteine through the phenylalanine. Only CDR3 DNA is held: 42 bases, read in frame from base 1. In regard to this clone: There is no known antigen for this receptor. Base qualities are not recorded, but no much larger clone differs from it by a single base.

Overall study outcomes, separate from this receptor: Conclusions were limited by the relatively low number and heterogeneity of intestinal transplant patients. GvH clones were detected in recipient bone marrow, and some of these GvH clones were observed earlier in ileal mucosa or blood, consistent with an intestinal mucosal origin. In patients with donor T cell macrochimerism, the allografts had high GvH to HvG T cell clonal ratios. Early after transplant, peak levels of circulating GvH clones were found to be associated with declines in HvG clones.

This clonotype was obtained from a human patient who received an intestinal transplant, so some T cells may come from the graft donor. The sequence joins TRBV9 to TRBJ1-2; TRBD1 is possibly the D segment (5 matching bases). This specimen was PBMCs, taken 98 days after intestinal transplantation. Here is the DNA: TGTGCCAGCAGCCCCAACGCAGGGAACATTGGCTACACCTTC. Protein translation: CASSPNAGNIGYTF.